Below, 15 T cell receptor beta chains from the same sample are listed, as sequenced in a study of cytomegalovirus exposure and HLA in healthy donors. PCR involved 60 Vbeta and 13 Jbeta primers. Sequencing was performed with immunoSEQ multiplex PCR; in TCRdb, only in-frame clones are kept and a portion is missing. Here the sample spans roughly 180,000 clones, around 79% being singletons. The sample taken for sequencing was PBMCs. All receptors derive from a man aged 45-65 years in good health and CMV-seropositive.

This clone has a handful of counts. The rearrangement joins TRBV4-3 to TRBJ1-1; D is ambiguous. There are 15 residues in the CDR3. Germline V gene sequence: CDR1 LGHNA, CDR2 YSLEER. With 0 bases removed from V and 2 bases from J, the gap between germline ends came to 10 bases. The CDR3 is CASSQDYQANTEAFF. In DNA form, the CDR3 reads TGCGCCAGCAGCCAAGATTACCAGGCTAACACTGAAGCTTTCTTT.

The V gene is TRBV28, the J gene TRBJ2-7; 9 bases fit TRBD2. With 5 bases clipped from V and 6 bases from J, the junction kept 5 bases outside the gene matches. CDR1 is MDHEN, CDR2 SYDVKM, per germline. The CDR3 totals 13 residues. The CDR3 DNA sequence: TGTGCCAGCAGTCTCGGGACTAGCAGCGAGCAGTACGTC. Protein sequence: CASSLGTSSEQYV.

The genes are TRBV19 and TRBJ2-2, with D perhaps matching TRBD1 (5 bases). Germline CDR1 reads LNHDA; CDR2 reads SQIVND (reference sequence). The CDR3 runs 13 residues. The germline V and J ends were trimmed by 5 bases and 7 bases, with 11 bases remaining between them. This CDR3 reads CASSGDSFGELFF. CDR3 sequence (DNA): TGTGCCAGTAGTGGCGACAGCTTCGGGGAGCTGTTTTTT.

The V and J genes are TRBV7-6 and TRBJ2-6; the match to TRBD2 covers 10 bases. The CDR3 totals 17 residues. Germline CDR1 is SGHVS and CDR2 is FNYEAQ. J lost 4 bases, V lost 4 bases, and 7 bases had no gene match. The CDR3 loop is CASSSGTSVPGANVLTF. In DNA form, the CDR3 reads TGTGCCAGCAGCTCCGGGACTAGCGTACCCGGGGCCAACGTCCTGACTTTC. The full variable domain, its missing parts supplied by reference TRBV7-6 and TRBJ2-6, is GAGVSQSPRYKVTKRGQDVALRCDPISGHVSLYWYRQALGQGPEFLTYFNYEAQQDKSGLPNDRFSAERPEGSISTLTIQRTEQRDSAMYRCASSSGTSVPGANVLTFGAGSRLTVL.

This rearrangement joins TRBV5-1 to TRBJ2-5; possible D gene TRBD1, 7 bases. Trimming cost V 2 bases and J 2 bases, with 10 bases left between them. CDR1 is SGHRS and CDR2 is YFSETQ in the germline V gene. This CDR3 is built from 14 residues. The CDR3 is CASSFAGGQETQYF. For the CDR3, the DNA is TGCGCCAGCAGCTTCGCAGGGGGGCAAGAGACCCAGTACTTC.

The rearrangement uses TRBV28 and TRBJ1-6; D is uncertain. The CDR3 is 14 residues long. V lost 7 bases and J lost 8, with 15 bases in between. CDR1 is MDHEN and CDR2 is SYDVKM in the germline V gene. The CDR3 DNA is TGTGCCAGCACGCCGGCAGGTTTGGATTCACCCCTCCACTTT. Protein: CASTPAGLDSPLHF. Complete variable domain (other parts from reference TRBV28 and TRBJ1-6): DVKVTQSSRYLVKRTGEKVFLECVQDMDHENMFWYRQDPGLGLRLIYFSYDVKMKEKGDIPEGYSVSREKKERFSLILESASTNQTSMYLCASTPAGLDSPLHFGNGTRLTVT.

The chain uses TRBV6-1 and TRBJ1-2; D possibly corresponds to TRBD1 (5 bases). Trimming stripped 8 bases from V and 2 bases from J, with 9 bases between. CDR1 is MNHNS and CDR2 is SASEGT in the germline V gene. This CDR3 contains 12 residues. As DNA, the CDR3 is TGTGCCAGCGGGGAGGGGAACTATGGCTACACCTTC. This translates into CASGEGNYGYTF.

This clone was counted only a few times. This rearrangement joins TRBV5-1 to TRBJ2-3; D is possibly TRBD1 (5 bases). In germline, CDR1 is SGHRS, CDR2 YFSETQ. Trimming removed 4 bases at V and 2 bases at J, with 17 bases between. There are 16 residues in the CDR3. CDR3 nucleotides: TGCGCCAGCAGCACAGGATCCCAAGTCCCCACAGATACGCAGTATTTT. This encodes CASSTGSQVPTDTQYF.

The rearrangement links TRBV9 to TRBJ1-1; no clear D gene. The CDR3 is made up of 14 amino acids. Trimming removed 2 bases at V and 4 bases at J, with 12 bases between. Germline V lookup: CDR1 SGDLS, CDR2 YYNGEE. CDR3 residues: CASSVGVMGTEAFF. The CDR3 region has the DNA TGTGCCAGCAGCGTGGGCGTAATGGGCACTGAAGCTTTCTTT.

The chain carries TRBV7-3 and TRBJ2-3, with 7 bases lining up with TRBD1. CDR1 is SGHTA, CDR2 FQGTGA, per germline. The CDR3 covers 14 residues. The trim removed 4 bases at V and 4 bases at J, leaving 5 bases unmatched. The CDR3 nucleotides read TGTGCCAGCAGCTCACAGGGGTTGTCAGATACGCAGTATTTT. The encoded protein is CASSSQGLSDTQYF. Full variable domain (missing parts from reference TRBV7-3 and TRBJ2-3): GAGVSQTPSNKVTEKGKYVELRCDPISGHTALYWYRQSLGQGPEFLIYFQGTGAADDSGLPNDRFFAVRPEGSVSTLKIQRTERGDSAVYLCASSSQGLSDTQYFGPGTRLTVL.

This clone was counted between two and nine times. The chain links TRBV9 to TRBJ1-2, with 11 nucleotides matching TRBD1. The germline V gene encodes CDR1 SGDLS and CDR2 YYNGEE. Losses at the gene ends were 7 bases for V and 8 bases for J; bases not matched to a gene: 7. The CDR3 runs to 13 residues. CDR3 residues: CASEGQGAPGYTF. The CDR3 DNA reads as TGTGCCAGCGAAGGACAGGGGGCGCCCGGCTACACCTTC.

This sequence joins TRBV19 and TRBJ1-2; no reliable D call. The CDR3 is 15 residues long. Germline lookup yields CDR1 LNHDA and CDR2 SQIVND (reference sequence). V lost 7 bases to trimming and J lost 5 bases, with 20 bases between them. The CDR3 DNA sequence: TGTGCCAGTACTTCCTATTTGGGGTGGAGGTATGGCTACACCTTC. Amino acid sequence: CASTSYLGWRYGYTF.

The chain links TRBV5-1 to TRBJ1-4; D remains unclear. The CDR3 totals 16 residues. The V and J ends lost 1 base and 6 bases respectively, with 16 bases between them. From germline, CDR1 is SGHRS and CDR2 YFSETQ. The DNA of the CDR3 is TGCGCCAGCAGCTTGTGGTCCCATGAAGCCTATGAAAAACTGTTTTTT. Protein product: CASSLWSHEAYEKLFF.

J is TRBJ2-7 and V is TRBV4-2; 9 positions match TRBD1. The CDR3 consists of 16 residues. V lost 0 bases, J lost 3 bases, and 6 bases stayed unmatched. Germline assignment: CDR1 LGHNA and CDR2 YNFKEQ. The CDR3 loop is CASSQDAGQGFYEQYF. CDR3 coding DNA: TGTGCCAGCAGCCAAGATGCGGGACAGGGATTCTACGAGCAGTACTTC.

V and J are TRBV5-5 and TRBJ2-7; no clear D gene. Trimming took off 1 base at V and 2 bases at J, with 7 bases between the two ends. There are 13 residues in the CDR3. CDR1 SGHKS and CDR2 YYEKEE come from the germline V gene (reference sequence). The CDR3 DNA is TGTGCCAGCAGCTTGTTAACAGCCTACGAGCAGTACTTC. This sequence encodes CASSLLTAYEQYF.